This note documents a single T cell receptor beta chain sequence. Its antigen remains unknown. The sample belongs to a study of T-cell memory formation after mild COVID-19. Across the whole study: For the most part, TCR clusters were specific to one donor. Overall study findings and caveats: A subset of responding clones appeared in pre-infection memory, suggesting cross-reactive memory joined. Day 15 to 85 contracting clones showed balanced CD4/CD8; day 15 to 37 expanders favored CD4+. Nothing showed for sure that second-wave clones peaking on day 37 were SARS-CoV-2 specific.

TCRdb recomputed calls from the 5' RACE reads with MiXCR, one row per CDR3 protein. The sample contains roughly 300,000 distinct CDR3 sequences, roughly 8.2% of which appear only once. V shed 9 bases and J 7 bases; nucleotides not matched to a gene: 8. This CDR3 contains 13 residues. CDR1 is KGHDR and CDR2 is SFDVKD in the germline V gene. This TCR was sampled from a man aged 18 to 30 who had mild COVID-19 (a few samples of this study predate the infection). Cell type and time point are not known. V usage is TRBV24-1 and J usage is TRBJ2-1, with 7 bases lining up with TRBD2. Sequenced: PBMCs or a T cell subset sorted from them (not recorded which). Written as DNA, the CDR3 is TGTGCCACCGATACCAGCGGGGCGAATGAGCAGTTCTTC. It translates to CATDTSGANEQFF.